The 4 T cell receptor beta chains presented below share a single source sample, sequenced in a study of shared clonotypes between healthy human individuals. Measured with immunoSEQ multiplex PCR; TCRdb has only the in-frame clones, and not every one. The table lists roughly 850,000 clones, about 97% of them singletons, with less than 0.25% in the top ten. Positive CCR7 selection of CD45RO-negative cells yielded the naive CD8 cells, and terminally differentiated effector memory CD45RA+ cells were excluded. Sequencing was done on a sample of naive CD8+ T cells sorted from blood. The receptors here all came from a man aged 30 to 45 in good health.

This chain connects TRBV27 to TRBJ2-3, with 7 bases matching TRBD2. CDR1 is MNHEY, CDR2 SMNVEV, per germline (reference sequence). Trimming at V came to 2 bases and at J to 4 bases, leaving 9 bases not matched to a gene. The CDR3 sequence is 16 residues long. The CDR3 DNA is TGTGCCAGCAGTTTAAGGCCAGCGGGATCCCCAGATACGCAGTATTTT. Translated, it gives CASSLRPAGSPDTQYF.

The CDR3: CASSDRNTGELFF. CDR3 bases: TGTGCCAGCAGCGACCGAAACACCGGGGAGCTGTTTTTT. The J gene is TRBJ2-2, the V gene TRBV11-2; D remains ambiguous. Germline CDR1 is SGHAT and CDR2 is FQNNGV. The CDR3 totals 13 residues. Trimming left V 5 bases short and J 2 bases short, with 6 bases between.

The chain is built from TRBV5-1 and TRBJ2-1, with 11 bases fitting TRBD2. CDR3 length: 16 residues. V lost 0 bases and J lost 10; bases outside the gene matches: 9. Germline lookup yields CDR1 SGHRS and CDR2 YFSETQ. Here the CDR3 reads CASSLALAGGLREQFF. The CDR3 DNA is TGCGCCAGCAGCTTGGCCTTAGCGGGAGGGCTTAGGGAGCAGTTCTTC.

This chain joins TRBV5-6 and TRBJ1-3, with D unresolved. The CDR3 has 16 residues. Between the trimmed V and J ends, which lost 0 bases and 0 bases, there was a span of 10 bases. CDR1 is SGHDT, CDR2 YYEEEE, per germline. The CDR3 region has the DNA TGTGCCAGCAGCTTGGCCCCAGCCCTCTCTGGAAACACCATATATTTT. This sequence encodes CASSLAPALSGNTIYF.